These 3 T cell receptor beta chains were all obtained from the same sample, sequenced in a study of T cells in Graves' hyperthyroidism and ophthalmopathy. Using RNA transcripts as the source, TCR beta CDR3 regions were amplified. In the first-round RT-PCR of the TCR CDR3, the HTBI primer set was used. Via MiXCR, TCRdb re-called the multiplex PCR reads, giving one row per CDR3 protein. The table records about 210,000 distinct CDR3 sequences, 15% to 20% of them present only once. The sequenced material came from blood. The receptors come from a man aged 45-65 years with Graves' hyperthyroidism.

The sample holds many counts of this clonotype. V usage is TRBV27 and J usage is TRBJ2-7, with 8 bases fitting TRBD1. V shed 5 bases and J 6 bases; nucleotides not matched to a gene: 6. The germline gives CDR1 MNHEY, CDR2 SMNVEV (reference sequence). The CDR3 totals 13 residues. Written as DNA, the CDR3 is TGTGCCAGCAGTACCACAGGGGGGTTCGAGCAGTACTTC. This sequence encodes CASSTTGGFEQYF.

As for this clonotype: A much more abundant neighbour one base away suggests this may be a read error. The CDR3 DNA is TGTGCCAGCAGCATCGGAGGGCAGCGTCAAGAGACCCAGTACTTC. It specifies CASSIGGQRQETQYF. This chain uses TRBV7-9 with TRBJ2-5, with D tentatively TRBD2 (6 bases). The CDR3 contains 15 residues. The V end lost 5 bases, the J end lost 2 bases, and 15 bases lay between the germline ends. Per the germline V gene, CDR1 is SEHNR and CDR2 is FQNEAQ (reference sequence).

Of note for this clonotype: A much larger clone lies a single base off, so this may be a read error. Here the CDR3 reads CSAPTSGSFKEQYF. The CDR3 DNA reads TGCAGTGCTCCCACTAGCGGGAGTTTCAAAGAGCAGTACTTC. V is TRBV20-1 and J is TRBJ2-7, with 11 nucleotides matching TRBD2. The CDR3 has 14 residues. Germline-derived CDR1 and CDR2 are DFQATT and SNEGSKA (reference sequence). J was trimmed by 7 bases and V by 5 bases; bases with no gene match: 10.